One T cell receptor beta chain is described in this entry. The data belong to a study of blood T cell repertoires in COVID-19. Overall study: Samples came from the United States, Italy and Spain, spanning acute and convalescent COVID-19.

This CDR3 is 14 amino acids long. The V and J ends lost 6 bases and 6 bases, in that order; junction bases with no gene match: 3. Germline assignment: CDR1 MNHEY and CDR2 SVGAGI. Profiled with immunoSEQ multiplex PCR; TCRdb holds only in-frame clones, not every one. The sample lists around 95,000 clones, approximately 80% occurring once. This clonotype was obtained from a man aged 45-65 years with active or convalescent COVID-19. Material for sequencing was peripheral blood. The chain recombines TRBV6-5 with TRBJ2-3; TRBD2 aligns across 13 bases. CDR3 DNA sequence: TGTGCCAGCAGCTGGACTAGCGGGAGCGATACGCAGTATTTT. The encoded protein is CASSWTSGSDTQYF.